This T cell receptor beta chain derives from a study of beta chain features in type 1 diabetes. Findings and limits, study-wide: Healthy donors had naive, central memory and Treg TCRB repertoires that appeared less similar than those seen among patients. Moderate yet significant TCRB CDR3 shortening was seen in Type 1 diabetes patients in all four CD4+ subsets.

Reverse transcription of all isolated RNA meant that expressed TCRB transcripts were sequenced. The data were produced by immunoSEQ multiplex PCR, yet TCRdb's version contains in-frame clones alone and is incomplete. Among some 350,000 clones, less than 15% were seen once, and the ten largest hold 0.013% to 0.015%. Note on this clone: What it binds is unknown.

Germline V gene lookup returns CDR1 SGHRS and CDR2 YFSETQ. This CDR3 contains 14 residues. With V trimmed by 6 bases and J by 3 bases, 3 bases remained unmatched. The receptor was derived from a woman between 18 and 30 years old with type 1 diabetes. The rearrangement joins TRBV5-1 to TRBJ2-1; 10 nucleotides agree with TRBD2. The sequencing input was naive CD4+ T cells from blood. The CDR3 DNA sequence: TGCGCCAGCACCCGACTAGCGGGCTACAATGAGCAGTTCTTC. Amino acids: CASTRLAGYNEQFF.